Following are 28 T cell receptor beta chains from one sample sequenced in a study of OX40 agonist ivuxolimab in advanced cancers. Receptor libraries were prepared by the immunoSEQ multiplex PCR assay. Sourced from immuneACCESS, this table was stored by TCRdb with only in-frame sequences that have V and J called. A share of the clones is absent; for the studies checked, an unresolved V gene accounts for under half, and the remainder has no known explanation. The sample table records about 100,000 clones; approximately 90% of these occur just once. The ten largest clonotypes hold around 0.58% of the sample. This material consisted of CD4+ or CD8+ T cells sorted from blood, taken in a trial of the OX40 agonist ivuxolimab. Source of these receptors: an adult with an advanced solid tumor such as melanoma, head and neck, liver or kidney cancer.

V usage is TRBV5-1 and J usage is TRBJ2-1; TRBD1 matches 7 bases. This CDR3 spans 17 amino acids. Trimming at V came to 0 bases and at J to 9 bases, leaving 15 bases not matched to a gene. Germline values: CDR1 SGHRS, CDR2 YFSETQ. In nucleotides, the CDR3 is TGCGCCAGCAGCTTGGAGGGACAGCCTCTTCGAGTCAGTGAGCAGTTCTTC. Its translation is CASSLEGQPLRVSEQFF.

The CDR3 reads CAIRDQLEGEQFF. The CDR3 nucleotides are TGTGCCATCAGAGACCAACTAGAGGGTGAGCAGTTCTTC. The genes are TRBV10-3 and TRBJ2-1; D is possibly TRBD2 (5 bases). With 6 bases removed from V and 9 bases from J, the gap between germline ends came to 15 bases. The germline CDR1 and CDR2 sequences are ENHRY and SYGVKD. This CDR3 region has 13 residues.

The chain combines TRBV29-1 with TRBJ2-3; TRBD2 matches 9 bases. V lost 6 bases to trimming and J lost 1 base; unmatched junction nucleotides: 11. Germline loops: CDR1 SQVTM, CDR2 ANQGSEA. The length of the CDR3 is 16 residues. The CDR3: CSVAGGASGRTDTQYF. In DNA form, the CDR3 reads TGCAGCGTCGCGGGGGGGGCTAGCGGCCGCACAGATACGCAGTATTTT.

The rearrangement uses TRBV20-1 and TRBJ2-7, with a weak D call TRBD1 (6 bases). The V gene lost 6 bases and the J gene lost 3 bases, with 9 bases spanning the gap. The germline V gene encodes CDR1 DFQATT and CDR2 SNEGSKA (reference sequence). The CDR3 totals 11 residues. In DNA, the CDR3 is TGCAGTGCAAACAGGGACTACGAGCAGTACTTC. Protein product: CSANRDYEQYF.

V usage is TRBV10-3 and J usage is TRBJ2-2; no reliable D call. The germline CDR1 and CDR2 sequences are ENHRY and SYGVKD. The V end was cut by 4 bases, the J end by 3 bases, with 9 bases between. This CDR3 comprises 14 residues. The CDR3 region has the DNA TGTGCCATCAGTGTAAACGGTTACACCGGGGAGCTGTTTTTT. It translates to CAISVNGYTGELFF.

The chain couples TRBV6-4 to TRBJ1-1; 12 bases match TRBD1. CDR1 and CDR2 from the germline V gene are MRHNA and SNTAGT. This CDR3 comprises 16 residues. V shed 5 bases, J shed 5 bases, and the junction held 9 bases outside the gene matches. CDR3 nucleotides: TGTGCCAGCAGTACCAGGGACAGGGGGCCGCGGACTGAAGCTTTCTTT. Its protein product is CASSTRDRGPRTEAFF.

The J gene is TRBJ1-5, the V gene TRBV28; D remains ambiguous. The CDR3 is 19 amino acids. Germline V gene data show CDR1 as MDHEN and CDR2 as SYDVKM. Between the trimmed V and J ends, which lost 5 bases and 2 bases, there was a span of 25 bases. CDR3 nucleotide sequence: TGTGCCAGCAGTCCATCCCACCGACGGACCTACTCGGGCAATCAGCCCCAGCATTTT. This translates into CASSPSHRRTYSGNQPQHF.

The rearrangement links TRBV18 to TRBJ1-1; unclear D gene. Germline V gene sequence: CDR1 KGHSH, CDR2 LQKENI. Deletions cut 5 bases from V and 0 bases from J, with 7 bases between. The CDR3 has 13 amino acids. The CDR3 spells CASSGEMNTEAFF. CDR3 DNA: TGTGCCAGCTCAGGGGAGATGAACACTGAAGCTTTCTTT.

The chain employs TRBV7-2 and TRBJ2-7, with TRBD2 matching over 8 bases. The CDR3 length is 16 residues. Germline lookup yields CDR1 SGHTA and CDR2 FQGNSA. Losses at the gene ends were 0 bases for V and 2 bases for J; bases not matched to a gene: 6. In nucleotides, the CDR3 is TGTGCCAGCAGCTTAGCCGGTAGCGGGATGGCCTACGAGCAGTACTTC. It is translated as CASSLAGSGMAYEQYF. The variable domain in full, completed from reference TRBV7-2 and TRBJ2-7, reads GAGVSQSPSNKVTEKGKDVELRCDPISGHTALYWYRQSLGQGLEFLIYFQGNSAPDKSGLPSDRFSAERTGGSVSTLTIQRTQQEDSAVYLCASSLAGSGMAYEQYFGPGTRLTVT.

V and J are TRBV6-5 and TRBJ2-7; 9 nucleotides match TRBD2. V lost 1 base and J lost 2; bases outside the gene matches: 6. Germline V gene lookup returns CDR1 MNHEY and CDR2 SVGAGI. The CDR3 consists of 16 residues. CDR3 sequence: CASSYYPGLATYEQYF. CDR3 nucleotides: TGTGCCAGCAGTTACTATCCGGGACTAGCAACCTACGAGCAGTACTTC.

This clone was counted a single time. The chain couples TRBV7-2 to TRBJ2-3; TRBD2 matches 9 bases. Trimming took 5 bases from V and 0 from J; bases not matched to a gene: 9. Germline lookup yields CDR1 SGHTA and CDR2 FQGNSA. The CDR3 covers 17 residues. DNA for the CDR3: TGTGCCAGCAGCCCCAAGGGTGCGGGAGGGAGCACAGATACGCAGTATTTT. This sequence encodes CASSPKGAGGSTDTQYF.

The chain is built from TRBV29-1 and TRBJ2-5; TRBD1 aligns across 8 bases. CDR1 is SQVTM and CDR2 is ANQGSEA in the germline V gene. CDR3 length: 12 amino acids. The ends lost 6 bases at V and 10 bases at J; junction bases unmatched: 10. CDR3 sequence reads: CSVAGGRKDQYF. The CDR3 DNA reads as TGCAGCGTCGCAGGGGGCCGGAAGGACCAGTACTTC.

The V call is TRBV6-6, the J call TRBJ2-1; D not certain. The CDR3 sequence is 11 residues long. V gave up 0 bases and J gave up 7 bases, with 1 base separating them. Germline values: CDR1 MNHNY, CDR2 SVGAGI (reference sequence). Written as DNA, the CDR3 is TGTGCCAGCAGTTACTCGAATGAGCAGTTCTTC. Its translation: CASSYSNEQFF.

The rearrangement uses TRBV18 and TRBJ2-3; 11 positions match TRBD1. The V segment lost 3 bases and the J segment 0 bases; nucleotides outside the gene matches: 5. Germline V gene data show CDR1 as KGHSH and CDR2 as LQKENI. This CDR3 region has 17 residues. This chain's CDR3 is CASSPGTGGTSTDTQYF. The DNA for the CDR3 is TGTGCCAGCTCACCTGGGACAGGGGGGACTAGCACAGATACGCAGTATTTT.

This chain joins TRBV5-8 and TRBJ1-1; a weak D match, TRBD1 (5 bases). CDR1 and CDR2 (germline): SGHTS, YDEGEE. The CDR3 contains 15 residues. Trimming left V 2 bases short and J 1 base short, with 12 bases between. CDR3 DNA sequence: TGTGCCAGCAGCTTCCGCGGGGGACCGAACACTGAAGCTTTCTTT. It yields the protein CASSFRGGPNTEAFF.

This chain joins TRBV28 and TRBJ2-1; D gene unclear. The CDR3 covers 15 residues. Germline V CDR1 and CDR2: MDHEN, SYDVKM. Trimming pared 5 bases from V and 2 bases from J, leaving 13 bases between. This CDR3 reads CASSNPWGTYNEQFF. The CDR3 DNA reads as TGTGCCAGCAGTAACCCGTGGGGTACCTACAATGAGCAGTTCTTC.

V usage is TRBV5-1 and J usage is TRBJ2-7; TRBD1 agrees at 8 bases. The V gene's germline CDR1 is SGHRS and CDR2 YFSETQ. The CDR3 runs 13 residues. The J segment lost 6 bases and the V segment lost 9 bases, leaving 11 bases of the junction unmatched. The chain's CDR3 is CATRETGESEQYF. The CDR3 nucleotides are TGCGCCACCCGTGAGACAGGGGAGAGCGAGCAGTACTTC.

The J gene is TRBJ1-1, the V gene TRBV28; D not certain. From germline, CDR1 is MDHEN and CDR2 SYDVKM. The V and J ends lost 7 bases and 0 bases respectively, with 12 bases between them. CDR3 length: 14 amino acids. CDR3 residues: CASTSPGMNTEAFF. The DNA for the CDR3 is TGTGCCAGCACCTCCCCAGGCATGAACACTGAAGCTTTCTTT.

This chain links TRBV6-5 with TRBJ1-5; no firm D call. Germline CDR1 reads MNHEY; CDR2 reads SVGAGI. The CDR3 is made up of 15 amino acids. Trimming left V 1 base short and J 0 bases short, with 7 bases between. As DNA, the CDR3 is TGTGCCAGCAGTTACTACCGGGATAGCAATCAGCCCCAGCATTTT. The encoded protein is CASSYYRDSNQPQHF.

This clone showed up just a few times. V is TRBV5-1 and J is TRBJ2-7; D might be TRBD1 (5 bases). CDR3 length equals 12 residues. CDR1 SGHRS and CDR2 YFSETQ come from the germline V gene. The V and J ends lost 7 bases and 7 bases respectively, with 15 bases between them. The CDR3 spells CASGLGHGEQYF. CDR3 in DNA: TGCGCCAGCGGCCTGGGGCACGGGGAGCAGTACTTC.

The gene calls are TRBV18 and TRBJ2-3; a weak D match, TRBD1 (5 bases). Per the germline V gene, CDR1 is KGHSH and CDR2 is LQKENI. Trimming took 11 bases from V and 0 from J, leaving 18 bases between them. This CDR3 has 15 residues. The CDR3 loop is CARRKTERSTDTQYF. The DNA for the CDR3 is TGTGCCCGACGTAAGACAGAAAGAAGCACAGATACGCAGTATTTT.

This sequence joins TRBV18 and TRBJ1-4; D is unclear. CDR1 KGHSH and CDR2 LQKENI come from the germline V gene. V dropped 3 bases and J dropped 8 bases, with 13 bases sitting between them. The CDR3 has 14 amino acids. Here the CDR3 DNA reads TGTGCCAGCTCACCGGATGGGGTTCGGGAAAAACTGTTTTTT. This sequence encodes CASSPDGVREKLFF.

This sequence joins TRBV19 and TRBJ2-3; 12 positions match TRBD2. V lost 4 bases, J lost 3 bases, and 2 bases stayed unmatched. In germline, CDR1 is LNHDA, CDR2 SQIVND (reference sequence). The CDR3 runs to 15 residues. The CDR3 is CASSRLAGVTDTQYF. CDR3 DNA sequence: TGTGCCAGTAGTAGACTAGCGGGGGTTACAGATACGCAGTATTTT. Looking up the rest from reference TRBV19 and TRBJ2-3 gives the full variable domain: DGGITQSPKYLFRKEGQNVTLSCEQNLNHDAMYWYRQDPGQGLRLIYYSQIVNDFQKGDIAEGYSVSREKKESFPLTVTSAQKNPTAFYLCASSRLAGVTDTQYFGPGTRLTVL.

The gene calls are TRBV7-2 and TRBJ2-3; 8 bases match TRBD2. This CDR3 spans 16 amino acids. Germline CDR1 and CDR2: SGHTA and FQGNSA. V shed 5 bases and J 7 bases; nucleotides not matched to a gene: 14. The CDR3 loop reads CASSRKAGGVYNTQYF. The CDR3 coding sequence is TGTGCCAGCAGCCGCAAGGCGGGAGGAGTTTACAATACGCAGTATTTT.

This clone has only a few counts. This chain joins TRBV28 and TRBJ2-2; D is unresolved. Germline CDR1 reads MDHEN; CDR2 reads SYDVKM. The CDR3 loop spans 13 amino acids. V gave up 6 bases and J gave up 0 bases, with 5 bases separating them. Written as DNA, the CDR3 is TGTGCCAGCAGCCCAACGAACACCGGGGAGCTGTTTTTT. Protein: CASSPTNTGELFF.

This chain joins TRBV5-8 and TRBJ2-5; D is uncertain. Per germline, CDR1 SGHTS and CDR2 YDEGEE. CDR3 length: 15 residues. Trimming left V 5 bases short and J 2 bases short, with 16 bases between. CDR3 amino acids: CASSWLLLTQETQYF. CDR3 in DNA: TGTGCCAGCAGTTGGCTTCTTCTCACGCAAGAGACCCAGTACTTC.

The CDR3 protein is CASSPPPGRNQPQHF. CDR3 in DNA: TGTGCCAGCAGCCCCCCCCCGGGCCGCAATCAGCCCCAGCATTTT. V is TRBV5-8 and J is TRBJ1-5; D ambiguous. Trimming took 4 bases from V and 2 from J, leaving 13 bases between them. The germline CDR1 and CDR2 sequences are SGHTS and YDEGEE. The CDR3 consists of 15 residues.

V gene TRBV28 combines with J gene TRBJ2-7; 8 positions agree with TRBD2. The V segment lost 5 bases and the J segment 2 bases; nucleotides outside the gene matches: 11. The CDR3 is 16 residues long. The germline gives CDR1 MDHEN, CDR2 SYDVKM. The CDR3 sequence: CASSRLAGSTTYEQYF. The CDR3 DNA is TGTGCCAGCAGTCGTCTAGCGGGTTCCACGACCTACGAGCAGTACTTC.